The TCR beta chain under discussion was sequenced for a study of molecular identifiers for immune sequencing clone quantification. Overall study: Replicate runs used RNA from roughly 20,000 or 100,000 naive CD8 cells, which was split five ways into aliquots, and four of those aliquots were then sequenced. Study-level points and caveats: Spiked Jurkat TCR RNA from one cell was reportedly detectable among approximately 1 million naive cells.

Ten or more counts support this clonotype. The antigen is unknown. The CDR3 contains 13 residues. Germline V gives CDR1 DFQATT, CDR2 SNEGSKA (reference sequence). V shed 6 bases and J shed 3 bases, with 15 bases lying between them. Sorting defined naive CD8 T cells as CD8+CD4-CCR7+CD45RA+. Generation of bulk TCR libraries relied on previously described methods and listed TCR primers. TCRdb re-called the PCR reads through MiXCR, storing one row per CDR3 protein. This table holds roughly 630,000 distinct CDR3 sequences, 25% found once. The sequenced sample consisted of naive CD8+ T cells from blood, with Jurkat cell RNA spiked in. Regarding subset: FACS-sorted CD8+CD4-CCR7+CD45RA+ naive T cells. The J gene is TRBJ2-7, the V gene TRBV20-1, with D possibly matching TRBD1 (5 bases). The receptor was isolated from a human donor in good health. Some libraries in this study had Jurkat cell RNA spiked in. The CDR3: CSATEDTNYEQYF. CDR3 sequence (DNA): TGCAGTGCCACCGAGGACACCAACTACGAGCAGTACTTC.